The entry below gives a single TCR beta chain sequence along with its context. Its target is unknown. This record comes from a study of radiotherapy plus CTLA-4 blockade in lung cancer. Study-wide results and limits: An expansion of tumor-derived TCR clones occurred in blood after radiotherapy plus ipilimumab. Best predicting response, reportedly, were early blood T cell clone dynamics, with interferon-beta.

Assay: immunoSEQ multiplex PCR; the TCRdb copy retains only in-frame clones and omits some. The table shows about 38,000 clones, with about 73% occurring only once. The CDR3 has 12 amino acids. Germline lookup yields CDR1 MDHEN and CDR2 SYDVKM. V lost 5 bases and J lost 8; bases outside the gene matches: 5. Focal radiation and CTLA-4 blockade (ipilimumab) were tested in chemo-refractory metastatic non-small-cell lung cancer patients. This chain uses TRBV28 with TRBJ1-2; 7 bases agree with TRBD1. Here the sequenced sample was peripheral blood, taken from a patient treated with radiotherapy plus ipilimumab. The origin of this receptor is a human donor with non-small cell lung cancer who had stable disease on radiotherapy plus ipilimumab. CDR3 DNA sequence: TGTGCCAGCAGTGTGACAGGGAAAGGCTACACCTTC. Protein: CASSVTGKGYTF.